This T cell receptor beta chain was retrieved from a study of CD8+ T cells in alopecia areata. Study-wide findings and caveats: Lesional scalp exceeded normal scalp in clonality, especially in alopecia totalis/universalis.

Lesional scalp punch biopsies and peripheral blood were collected from alopecia areata patients. A remark on this clone: Its antigen is not identified.

V was shortened by 7 bases and J by 4 bases, with 8 bases between the two germline ends. The germline gives CDR1 SGHNT, CDR2 YYREEE (reference sequence). This CDR3 is 12 amino acids long. Investigators isolated RNA and reverse transcribed it into cDNA to act as the sequencing template. Produced via immunoSEQ multiplex PCR; TCRdb's table is partial and in-frame only. Here the sample spans about 120,000 clones, more than 40% being singletons. Here the sequenced sample was CD8+ T cells sorted from blood, taken at week 0. This receptor was identified in a human donor with alopecia areata. This chain joins TRBV5-4 and TRBJ2-2; D gene unclear. The CDR3, as DNA: TGTGCCAGCTTTGCCGGCACCGGGGAGCTGTTTTTT. Residues: CASFAGTGELFF.